This T cell receptor (beta chain) was found in a study of T-cell memory formation after mild COVID-19 (dated by TCRdb to 2020 to 2023). General notes on the study: Most TCR sequence clusters were specific to one of the two donors. In a couple of donors, T-cell clones that expanded and contracted after mild COVID-19 were tracked by sequencing TCRalpha and TCRbeta repertoires over time. Two young, previously healthy adult volunteers made up the cohort, one male and one female.

Ficoll-Paque density gradient centrifugation was used to isolate PBMCs. What the research found in general, with its limitations: Balanced CD4/CD8 phenotypes were observed for clones contracting from day 15 to 85, whereas a bias towards CD4+ was observed for a second wave of clones expanding from day 15 to 37. Some responding clones were detected in pre-infection memory, suggesting pre-existing cross-reactive memory T cells joined the SARS-CoV-2 response. The study included only a couple of mild cases, and larger cohorts that include severe cases with pre-infection samples were judged to be necessary. The second-wave clones that peaked on day 37 were not confirmed to be SARS-CoV-2 specific. Contracting CD4+ clones appeared mostly in the CM and EM memory subsets, whereas CD8+ clones were enriched in EMRA.

Instrument used: Illumina NovaSeq 6000. Using 5'RACE with constant-segment primers, TCRalpha and TCRbeta cDNA libraries were constructed, with sample barcodes and unique molecular identifiers added in the process. RNA was extracted from every sample with Trizol reagent. Library amplification was performed in two PCR steps, and a second sample barcode and Illumina TruSeq adapters were introduced in the second step. Libraries were sequenced on an Illumina NovaSeq with 2 x 150 bp paired-end reads. The authors' analysis ran thus. Demultiplexing of reads and collapsing into UMI-guided consensus sequences were performed with migec v1.2.7. Using mixcr v2.1.11, the UMI consensuses were aligned to TRA and TRB V and J templates and assembled into clonotypes. A clonotype was counted as expanded or contracted only when both edgeR and NoisET called the clonotype significant, with the noise models trained on biological replicates. For edgeR calls, a false discovery rate-adjusted p below 0.01 and a log2 fold-change threshold of 1 were applied. As an exploratory analysis of dynamics, PCA with hierarchical clustering was applied to max-normalized trajectories of the 1000 most abundant clonotypes. Each responding clone was given a CD4 or CD8 phenotype based on the CD4+ and CD8+ repertoires, which had been sequenced separately. TCRdb applied fastp at Q25 and MiXCR to the public reads, then kept only in-frame beta chains. CDR3 protein sequences are deduplicated, and each keeps its most common genes and DNA. The V and J calls reflect TCRdb's pipeline rather than the authors' work. Within this sample are 190,000 or so distinct CDR3 sequences, with over 20% of them counted one time only. The ten largest clones represent 23% of the sample.

The trim is 1 base for V and 2 bases for J, with a gap of 12 bases between the germline ends. The CDR3 spans 16 residues, from the cysteine through the phenylalanine. Here the CDR3 DNA is all that survives: 48 bases in frame from base 1. CDR1 SGHTA and CDR2 FQGNSA were looked up in the germline V gene. In regard to this clonotype: The specificity of this receptor is unknown. Base qualities are not recorded, but no much larger clone differs from it by a single base.

Sequences were obtained from PBMCs or a T cell subset sorted from them (not recorded which). Rearrangement joined TRBV7-2 to TRBJ2-1, and perhaps TRBD2 as D gene, on 6 matching bases. This TCR was recovered from an adult woman who had mild COVID-19 (a few samples of this study predate the infection). The sample titles of this study are shuffled in the database, so cell type and time point are left out; the donor was told from shared clones. The CDR3 loop reads CASSLVRIAAYNEQFF. The sequence in DNA is TGTGCCAGCAGCTTAGTTCGAATAGCGGCCTACAATGAGCAGTTCTTC.